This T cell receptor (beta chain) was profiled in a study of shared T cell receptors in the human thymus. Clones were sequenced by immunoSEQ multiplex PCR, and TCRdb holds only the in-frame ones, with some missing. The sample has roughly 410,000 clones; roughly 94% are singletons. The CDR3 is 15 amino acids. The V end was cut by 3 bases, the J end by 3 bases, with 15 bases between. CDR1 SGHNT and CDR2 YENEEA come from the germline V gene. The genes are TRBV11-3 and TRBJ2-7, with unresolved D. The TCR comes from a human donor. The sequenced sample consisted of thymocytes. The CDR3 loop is CASSFRPEVDYEQYF. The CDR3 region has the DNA TGTGCCAGCAGCTTCAGACCCGAGGTGGACTACGAGCAGTACTTC.